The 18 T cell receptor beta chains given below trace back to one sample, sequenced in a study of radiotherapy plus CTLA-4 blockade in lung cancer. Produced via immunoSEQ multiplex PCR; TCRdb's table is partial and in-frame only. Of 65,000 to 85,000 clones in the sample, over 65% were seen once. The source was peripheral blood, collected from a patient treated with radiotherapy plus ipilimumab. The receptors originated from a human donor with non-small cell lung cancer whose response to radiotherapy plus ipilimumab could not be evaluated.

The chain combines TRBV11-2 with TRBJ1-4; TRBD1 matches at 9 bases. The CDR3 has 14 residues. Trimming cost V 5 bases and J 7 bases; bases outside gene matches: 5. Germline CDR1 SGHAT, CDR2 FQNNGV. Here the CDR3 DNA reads TGTGCCAGCAGCAAGGGACAGGGAGGTGAAAAACTGTTTTTT. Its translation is CASSKGQGGEKLFF.

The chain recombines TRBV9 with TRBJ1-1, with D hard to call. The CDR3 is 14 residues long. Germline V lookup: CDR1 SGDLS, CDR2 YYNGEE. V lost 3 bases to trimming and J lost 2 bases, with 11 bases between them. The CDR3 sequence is CASSGTPSNTEAFF. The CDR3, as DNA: TGTGCCAGCAGCGGTACGCCCAGTAACACTGAAGCTTTCTTT.

The CDR3 reads CASSLAGLAGDYNEQFF. The DNA for the CDR3 is TGTGCCAGCAGCTTGGCGGGGTTGGCGGGGGACTACAATGAGCAGTTCTTC. The chain is built from TRBV5-4 and TRBJ2-1; TRBD2 matches at 7 bases. This CDR3 region has 17 residues. With V trimmed by 0 bases and J by 3 bases, 9 bases remained unmatched. CDR1 and CDR2 (germline): SGHNT, YYREEE (reference sequence).

In DNA form, the CDR3 reads TGCGCCAGCAGCCAAGCGGACGGCAGCGGGGATACGCAGTATTTT. It encodes CASSQADGSGDTQYF. The chain is built from TRBV4-3 and TRBJ2-3; D possibly corresponds to TRBD2 (6 bases). With 1 base removed from V and 6 bases from J, the gap between germline ends came to 14 bases. Germline V CDR1 and CDR2: LGHNA, YSLEER. CDR3 length equals 15 residues.

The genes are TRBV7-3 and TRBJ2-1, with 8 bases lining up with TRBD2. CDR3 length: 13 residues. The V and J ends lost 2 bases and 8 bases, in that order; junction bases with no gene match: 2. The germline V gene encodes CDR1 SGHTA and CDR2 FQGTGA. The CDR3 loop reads CASSLLAGDEQFF. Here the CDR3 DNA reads TGTGCCAGCAGCTTACTAGCGGGCGATGAGCAGTTCTTC.

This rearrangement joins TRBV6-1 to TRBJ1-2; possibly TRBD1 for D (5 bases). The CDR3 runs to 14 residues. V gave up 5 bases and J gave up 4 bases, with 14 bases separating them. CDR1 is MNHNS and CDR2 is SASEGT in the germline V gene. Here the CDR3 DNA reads TGTGCCAGCAGTTCAGGAAGGGGAATCTATGGCTACACCTTC. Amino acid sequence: CASSSGRGIYGYTF.

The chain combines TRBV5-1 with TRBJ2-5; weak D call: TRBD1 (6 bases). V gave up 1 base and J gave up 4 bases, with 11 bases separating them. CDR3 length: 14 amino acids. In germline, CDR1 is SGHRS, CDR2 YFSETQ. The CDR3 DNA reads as TGCGCCAGCAGCTTGCCCACAGGGCCAGAGACCCAGTACTTC. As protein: CASSLPTGPETQYF. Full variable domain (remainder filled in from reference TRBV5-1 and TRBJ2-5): KAGVTQTPRYLIKTRGQQVTLSCSPISGHRSVSWYQQTPGQGLQFLFEYFSETQRNKGNFPGRFSGRQFSNSRSEMNVSTLELGDSALYLCASSLPTGPETQYFGPGTRLLVL.

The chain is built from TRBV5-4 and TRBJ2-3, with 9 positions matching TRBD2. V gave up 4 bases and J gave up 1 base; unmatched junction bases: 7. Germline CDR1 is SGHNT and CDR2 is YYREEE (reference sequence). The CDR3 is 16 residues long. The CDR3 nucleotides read TGTGCCAGCAGCCCCGGAATAGCGGGAGGCACAGATACGCAGTATTTT. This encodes CASSPGIAGGTDTQYF. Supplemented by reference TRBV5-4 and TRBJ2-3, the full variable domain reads ETGVTQSPTHLIKTRGQQVTLRCSSQSGHNTVSWYQQALGQGPQFIFQYYREEENGRGNFPPRFSGLQFPNYSSELNVNALELDDSALYLCASSPGIAGGTDTQYFGPGTRLTVL.

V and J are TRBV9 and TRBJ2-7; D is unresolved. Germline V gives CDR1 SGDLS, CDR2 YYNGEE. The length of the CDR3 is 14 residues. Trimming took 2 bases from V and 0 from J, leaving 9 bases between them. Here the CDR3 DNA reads TGTGCCAGCAGCGTCGACACACCCTCCTACGAGCAGTACTTC. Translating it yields CASSVDTPSYEQYF.

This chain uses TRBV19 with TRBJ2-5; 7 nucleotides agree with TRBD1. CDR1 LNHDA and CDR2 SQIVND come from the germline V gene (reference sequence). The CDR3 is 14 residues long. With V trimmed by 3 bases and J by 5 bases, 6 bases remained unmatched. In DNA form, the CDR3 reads TGTGCCAGTAGTATGGTATCCAGGGGGGAGACCCAGTACTTC. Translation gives CASSMVSRGETQYF.

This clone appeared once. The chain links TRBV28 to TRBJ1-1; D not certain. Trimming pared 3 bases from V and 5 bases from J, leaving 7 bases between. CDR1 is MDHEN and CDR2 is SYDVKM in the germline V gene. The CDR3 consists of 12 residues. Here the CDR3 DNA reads TGTGCCAGCAGTTTCGGTTGGACTGAAGCTTTCTTT. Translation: CASSFGWTEAFF.

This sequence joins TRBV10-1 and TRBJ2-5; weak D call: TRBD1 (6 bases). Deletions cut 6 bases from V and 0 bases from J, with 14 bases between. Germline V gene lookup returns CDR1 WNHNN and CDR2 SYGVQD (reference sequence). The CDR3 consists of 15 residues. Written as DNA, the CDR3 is TGCGCCAGCAGCCGCACCGACAGGTACCAAGAGACCCAGTACTTC. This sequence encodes CASSRTDRYQETQYF.

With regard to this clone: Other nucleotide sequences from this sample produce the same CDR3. CDR3 residues: CASSLAGTGGPSSGNTIYF. CDR3 nucleotide sequence: TGTGCCAGCAGCTTAGCCGGGACAGGAGGCCCCAGCTCTGGAAACACCATATATTTT. The chain combines TRBV7-9 with TRBJ1-3; 8 nucleotides align to TRBD1. Germline CDR1 reads SEHNR; CDR2 reads FQNEAQ (reference sequence). V trimming: 0 bases; J trimming: 0 bases; junction bases outside the gene matches: 10. The CDR3 covers 19 residues. Complete variable domain (other parts from reference TRBV7-9 and TRBJ1-3): DTGVSQNPRHKITKRGQNVTFRCDPISEHNRLYWYRQTLGQGPEFLTYFQNEAQLEKSRLLSDRFSAERPKGSFSTLEIQRTEQGDSAMYLCASSLAGTGGPSSGNTIYFGEGSWLTVV.

As DNA, the CDR3 is TGTGCCAGCAGCTTAGGACTAGCGGGGGGCACAGATACGCAGTATTTT. Translation: CASSLGLAGGTDTQYF. The chain is built from TRBV7-2 and TRBJ2-3; 12 bases are a match to TRBD2. The germline V gene encodes CDR1 SGHTA and CDR2 FQGNSA. The CDR3 is made up of 16 amino acids. V was clipped by 1 base and J by 1 base; unmatched bases: 0.

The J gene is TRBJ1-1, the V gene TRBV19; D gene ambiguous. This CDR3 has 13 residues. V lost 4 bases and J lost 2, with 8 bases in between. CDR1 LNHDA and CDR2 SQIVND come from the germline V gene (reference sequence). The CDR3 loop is CASSTRDNTEAFF. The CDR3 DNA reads TGTGCCAGTAGTACGCGGGATAACACTGAAGCTTTCTTT. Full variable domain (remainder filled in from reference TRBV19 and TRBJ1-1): DGGITQSPKYLFRKEGQNVTLSCEQNLNHDAMYWYRQDPGQGLRLIYYSQIVNDFQKGDIAEGYSVSREKKESFPLTVTSAQKNPTAFYLCASSTRDNTEAFFGQGTRLTVV.

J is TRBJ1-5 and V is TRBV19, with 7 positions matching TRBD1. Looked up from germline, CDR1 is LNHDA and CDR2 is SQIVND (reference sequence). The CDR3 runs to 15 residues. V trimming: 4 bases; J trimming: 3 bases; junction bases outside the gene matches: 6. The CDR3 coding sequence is TGTGCCAGTAGTACCGCGACAGGGTTCAATCAGCCCCAGCATTTT. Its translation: CASSTATGFNQPQHF. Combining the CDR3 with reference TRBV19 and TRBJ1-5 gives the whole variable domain DGGITQSPKYLFRKEGQNVTLSCEQNLNHDAMYWYRQDPGQGLRLIYYSQIVNDFQKGDIAEGYSVSREKKESFPLTVTSAQKNPTAFYLCASSTATGFNQPQHFGDGTRLSIL.

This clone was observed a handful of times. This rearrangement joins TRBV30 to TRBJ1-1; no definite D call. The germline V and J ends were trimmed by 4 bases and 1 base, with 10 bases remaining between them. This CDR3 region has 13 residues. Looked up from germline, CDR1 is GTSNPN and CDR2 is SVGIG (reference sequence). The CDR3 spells CAWMVVRNTEAFF. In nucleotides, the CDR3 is TGTGCCTGGATGGTAGTTAGGAACACTGAAGCTTTCTTT.

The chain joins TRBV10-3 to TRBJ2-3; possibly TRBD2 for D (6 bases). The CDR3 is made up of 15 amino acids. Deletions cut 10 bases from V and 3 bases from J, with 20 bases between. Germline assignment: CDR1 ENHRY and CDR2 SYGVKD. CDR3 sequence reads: CATANGGGGTDTQYF. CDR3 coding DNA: TGTGCCACCGCCAACGGAGGTGGGGGGACAGATACGCAGTATTTT.